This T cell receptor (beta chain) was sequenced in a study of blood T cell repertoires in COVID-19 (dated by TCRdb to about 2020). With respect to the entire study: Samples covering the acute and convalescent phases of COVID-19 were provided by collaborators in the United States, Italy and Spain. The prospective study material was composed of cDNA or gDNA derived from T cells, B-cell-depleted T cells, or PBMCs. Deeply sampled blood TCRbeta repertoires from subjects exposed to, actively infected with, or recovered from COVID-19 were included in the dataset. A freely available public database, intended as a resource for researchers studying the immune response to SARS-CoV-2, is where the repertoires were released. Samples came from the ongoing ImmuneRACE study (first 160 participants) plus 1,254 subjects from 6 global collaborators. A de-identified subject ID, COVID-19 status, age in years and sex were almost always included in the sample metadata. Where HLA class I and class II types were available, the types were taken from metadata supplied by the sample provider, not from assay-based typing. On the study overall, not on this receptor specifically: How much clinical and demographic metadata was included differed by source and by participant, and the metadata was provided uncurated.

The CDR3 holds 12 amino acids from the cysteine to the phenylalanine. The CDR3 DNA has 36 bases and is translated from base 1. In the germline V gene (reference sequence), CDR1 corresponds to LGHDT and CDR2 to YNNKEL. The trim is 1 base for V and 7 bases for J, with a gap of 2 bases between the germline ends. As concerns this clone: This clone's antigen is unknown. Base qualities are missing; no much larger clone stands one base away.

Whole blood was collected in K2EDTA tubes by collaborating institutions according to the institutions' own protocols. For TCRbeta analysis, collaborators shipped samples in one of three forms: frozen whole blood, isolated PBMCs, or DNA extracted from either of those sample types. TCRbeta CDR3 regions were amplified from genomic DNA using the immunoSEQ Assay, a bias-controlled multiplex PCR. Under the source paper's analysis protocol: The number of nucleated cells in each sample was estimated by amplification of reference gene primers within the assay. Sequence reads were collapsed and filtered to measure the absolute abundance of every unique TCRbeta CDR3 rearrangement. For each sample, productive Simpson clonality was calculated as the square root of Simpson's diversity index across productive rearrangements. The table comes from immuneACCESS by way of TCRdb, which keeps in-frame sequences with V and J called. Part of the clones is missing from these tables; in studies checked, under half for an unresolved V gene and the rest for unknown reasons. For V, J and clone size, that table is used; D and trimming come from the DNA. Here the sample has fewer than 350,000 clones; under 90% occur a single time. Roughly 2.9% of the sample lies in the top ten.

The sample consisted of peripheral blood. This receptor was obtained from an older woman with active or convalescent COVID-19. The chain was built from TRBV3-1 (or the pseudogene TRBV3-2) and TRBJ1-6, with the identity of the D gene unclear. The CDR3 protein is CASSQANSPLHF. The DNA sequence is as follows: TGTGCCAGCAGCCAAGCGAATTCACCCCTCCACTTT.